A selection of T cell receptor beta chains follows, all from one sample in a study of blood T cell repertoires in COVID-19. Clones were read by immunoSEQ multiplex PCR, and TCRdb kept only the in-frame ones, dropping some. The table includes 150,000 to 200,000 clones, around 85% detected once. Sequencing was carried out using peripheral blood. The receptors stem from a woman older than 75 with acute or convalescent COVID-19. Both conserved end residues are part of each CDR3. A D gene is named only where the DNA matches it firmly. A clone size is listed for some rows: how often the clone was seen (once, few, many), or a class if it is expanded.

NA	TRBV5-8	TRBJ2-1	NA	TGTGCCAGCAGCCTGGCCTACTCCCCCCGCTACAATGAGCAGTTCTTC	CASSLAYSPRYNEQFF
NA	TRBV7-2	TRBJ1-6	NA	TGTGCCAGCAGCCCCAATAATTCACCCCTCCACTTT	CASSPNNSPLHF
NA	TRBV4-1	TRBJ2-5	TRBD1	TGCGCCAGCAGCCAAGTAGGCAGGGGGCTTGAAGAGACCCAGTACTTC	CASSQVGRGLEETQYF
NA	TRBV19	TRBJ1-2	NA	TGTGCCAGTAGTATAGGGCCCGGCGGTGGCTACACCTTC	CASSIGPGGGYTF
NA	TRBV12-3/TRBV12-4	TRBJ1-5	NA	TGTGCCAGCAGTTTAGACGGAGGGGAGCCCCAGCATTTT	CASSLDGGEPQHF
NA	TRBV7-2	TRBJ2-7	TRBD2	TGTGCCAGCAGCCGTCTCGGGCTAGCGGGCTCCTACGAGCAGTACTTC	CASSRLGLAGSYEQYF
NA	TRBV5-1	TRBJ2-5	TRBD1	TGCGCCAGCAGTCACCCCGACAGGGCCCAAGAGACCCAGTACTTC	CASSHPDRAQETQYF
NA	TRBV2	TRBJ2-2	NA	TGTGCCAGCAGTGAAGCAGGGGGTACCGGGGAGCTGTTTTTT	CASSEAGGTGELFF
NA	TRBV7-9	TRBJ2-3	TRBD1	TGTGCCAGCCCTAGGACAGGGGGCGCTTGGGATACGCAGTATTTT	CASPRTGGAWDTQYF
NA	TRBV19	TRBJ2-2	NA	TGTGCCAGTATCCCCTGGGGGGGCCTCAACACCGGGGAGCTGTTTTTT	CASIPWGGLNTGELFF
NA	TRBV6-6	TRBJ1-5	TRBD1	TGTGCCAGCAGTTACCCAGGGGGAAGCAATCAGCCCCAGCATTTT	CASSYPGGSNQPQHF
NA	TRBV7-9	TRBJ1-5	TRBD1	TGTGCCAGCAGCTTAGAGGGAGGACAGGGCAATCAGCCCCAGCATTTT	CASSLEGGQGNQPQHF
NA	TRBV9	TRBJ2-2	TRBD1	TGTGCCAGCAGCATAGGACAGGGTGACACCGGGGAGCTGTTTTTT	CASSIGQGDTGELFF
NA	TRBV4-3	TRBJ2-5	NA	TGCGCCAGCAGCCAAGAACTCCTTCCCCGGGAGACCCAGTACTTC	CASSQELLPRETQYF
NA	TRBV15	TRBJ1-2	NA	TGTGCCACCAGCAGGGGAGGGGACAACTATGGCTACACCTTC	CATSRGGDNYGYTF
NA	TRBV5-1	TRBJ1-1	NA	TGCGCCAGCAGCCTCCAGGGAACGAACACTGAAGCTTTCTTT	CASSLQGTNTEAFF
NA	TRBV20-1	TRBJ2-7	NA	TGCAGTGCTGGGACTCCCTCCGAGCAGTACTTC	CSAGTPSEQYF
NA	TRBV27	TRBJ2-5	TRBD2	TGTGCCAGCAGAGACCGGGGAGGGGCGAGGGGAGAGACCCAGTACTTC	CASRDRGGARGETQYF
NA	TRBV5-1	TRBJ2-1	NA	TGCGCCAGCAGCTTGGGATACACAGCGGTCAATGAGCAGTTCTTC	CASSLGYTAVNEQFF
NA	TRBV19	TRBJ2-4	TRBD2	TGTGCCAGTAGTATTGGGGGGGTAGCCAAAAACATTCAGTACTTC	CASSIGGVAKNIQYF
NA	TRBV9	TRBJ2-7	NA	TGTGCCAGCAGCGTAGCTCCGGGTCACGAGCAGTACTTC	CASSVAPGHEQYF
NA	TRBV6-5	TRBJ1-4	NA	TGTGCCAGCAGTTACCGGCAAGGCCAGGGAGAAAAACTGTTTTTT	CASSYRQGQGEKLFF
NA	TRBV24-1	TRBJ2-5	NA	TGTGCCACCAGTGATCGCTTTCCGGGGGAGACCCAGTACTTC	CATSDRFPGETQYF
NA	TRBV5-1	TRBJ1-1	NA	TGCGCCAGCAGCTTGGAGCTGATGAACACTGAAGCTTTCTTT	CASSLELMNTEAFF
once	TRBV5-4	TRBJ2-3	NA	TGTGCCAGCGCCACCCGGGACACCGGTACCACAGATACGCAGTATTTT	CASATRDTGTTDTQYF
NA	TRBV5-1	TRBJ2-5	NA	TGCGCCAGCAGCTCCTTGGGGGGTGCCCAAGAGACCCAGTACTTC	CASSSLGGAQETQYF
NA	TRBV29-1	TRBJ2-5	NA	TGCAGCGTTGAAGATCGGTTTGGGAACAGGGAGAGAGAGACCCAGTACTTC	CSVEDRFGNRERETQYF
once	TRBV6-6	TRBJ1-3	TRBD1	TGTGCCAGCACCCTCCCTCGCAGGACAGGGGGAAACACCATATATTTT	CASTLPRRTGGNTIYF
NA	TRBV5-4	TRBJ1-1	NA	TGTGCCAGCAGCTCGGCGCAAACCGCGAGGACTGAAGCTTTCTTT	CASSSAQTARTEAFF
once	TRBV5-1	TRBJ2-7	NA	TGCGCCAGCAGCTTGGTCGTCACAGTTAGCTCCTACGAGCAGTACTTC	CASSLVVTVSSYEQYF
NA	TRBV6-2/TRBV6-3	TRBJ2-1	NA	TGTGCCAGCAGTTACCAACGGAGCAATGAGCAGTTCTTC	CASSYQRSNEQFF
NA	TRBV9	TRBJ2-5	TRBD1	TGTGCCAGCAGCGTAGGTACAGGGGGATATTGGGAGACCCAGTACTTC	CASSVGTGGYWETQYF
NA	TRBV27	TRBJ1-2	NA	TGTGCCAGCAGTTCCCCAACGGGGTATGGCTACACCTTC	CASSSPTGYGYTF
NA	TRBV7-2	TRBJ2-3	TRBD2	TGTGCCAGCAGCTTAGCTGGCCTAGCGGGATCAGATACGCAGTATTTT	CASSLAGLAGSDTQYF
NA	TRBV6-1	TRBJ1-2	TRBD1	TGTGCCAGCAGTGAAAATGGGGCAGGGGGGTCTGGCGGCTACACCTTC	CASSENGAGGSGGYTF
NA	TRBV5-4	TRBJ1-1	TRBD1	TGTGCCAGCAGCTCCTCCGGGACAGGGTTCACTGAAGCTTTCTTT	CASSSSGTGFTEAFF
NA	TRBV4-2	TRBJ2-1	TRBD2	TGTGCCAGCAGCCCCGCCCTCGGCGGGAGGGCCGAGTGGGAGCAGTTCTTC	CASSPALGGRAEWEQFF
few	TRBV19	TRBJ1-5	TRBD1	TGTGCCAGTAACAGGGGGACAGATTATAGCAATCAGCCCCAGCATTTT	CASNRGTDYSNQPQHF
NA	TRBV3-1/TRBV3-2	TRBJ2-3	NA	TGTGCCAGCGCACATCGGACTAGCACAGATACGCAGTATTTT	CASAHRTSTDTQYF
NA	TRBV5-4	TRBJ1-6	TRBD1	TGTGCCAGCAGCCCCCGGACAGGGGGCTCCTATAATTCACCCCTCCACTTT	CASSPRTGGSYNSPLHF
NA	TRBV27	TRBJ1-5	NA	TGTGCCAGCAGTTTAGAGCACAATCAGCCCCAGCATTTT	CASSLEHNQPQHF
NA	TRBV7-8	TRBJ2-1	NA	TGTGCCAGCAGCTTACGACAGGGAGGCAATGAGCAGTTCTTC	CASSLRQGGNEQFF
once	TRBV13	TRBJ1-3	TRBD1	TGTGCCAGCAGCCCCGGACAGGCACCCGGAAACACCATATATTTT	CASSPGQAPGNTIYF
NA	TRBV5-4	TRBJ1-5	NA	TGTGCCAGCAGCTTGGATCCAGGCCATAGCAATCAGCCCCAGCATTTT	CASSLDPGHSNQPQHF
NA	TRBV4-3	TRBJ2-5	TRBD2	TGCGCCAGCAGCCAAGTGGCTAGCGGGGGTCGGGAGACCCAGTACTTC	CASSQVASGGRETQYF
NA	TRBV6-5	TRBJ2-7	NA	TGTGCCAGCAGTCAGGACAGAACCTACGAGCAGTACTTC	CASSQDRTYEQYF
NA	TRBV27	TRBJ2-7	TRBD2	TGTGCCAGCAGTCGGGGACTAGCGGGAGTAAGAGAGCAGTACTTC	CASSRGLAGVREQYF